These T cell receptor beta chains were read from a single sample in a study of CD8 T cells in ankylosing spondylitis. MiXCR, run by TCRdb on the 5' RACE reads, gives a single entry per CDR3 protein. This table holds a few hundred thousand distinct CDR3 sequences, about 20% found once. Sequences were obtained from blood, either unsorted or a sorted T cell fraction (not recorded which). The receptors originated from a male donor with ankylosing spondylitis. CDR3s include the opening cysteine and the closing phenylalanine or tryptophan. A D gene is named only where the DNA matches it firmly. Rows may omit the clone size; those that give it use once, few, many or a size class.

J gene: TRBJ2-7
D gene: TRBD1
clone size: few
V gene: TRBV18
CDR3 protein: CASSQMGTGVYEQYF
CDR3 DNA: TGTGCCAGCTCCCAAATGGGGACAGGGGTCTACGAGCAGTACTTC

J gene: TRBJ1-5
D gene: -
clone size: -
V gene: TRBV15
CDR3 protein: CATSRERALSNQPQHF
CDR3 DNA: TGTGCCACCAGCAGAGAAAGGGCCTTGAGCAATCAGCCCCAGCATTTT

J gene: TRBJ2-2
D gene: -
clone size: few
V gene: TRBV9
CDR3 protein: CASSVGISYTGELFF
CDR3 DNA: TGTGCCAGCAGCGTAGGGATTAGCTACACCGGGGAGCTGTTTTTT

J gene: TRBJ2-3
D gene: TRBD2
clone size: many
V gene: TRBV5-1
CDR3 protein: CASSPSGAGTDTQYF
CDR3 DNA: TGCGCCAGCAGCCCTAGCGGGGCGGGCACAGATACGCAGTATTTT

J gene: TRBJ2-1
D gene: TRBD2
clone size: -
V gene: TRBV6-5
CDR3 protein: CASSYSRTSEDEQFF
CDR3 DNA: TGTGCCAGCAGTTACTCTCGGACTAGCGAGGATGAGCAGTTCTTC

J gene: TRBJ2-1
D gene: -
clone size: -
V gene: TRBV6-1
CDR3 protein: CASSEAQGMYNEQFF
CDR3 DNA: TGTGCCAGCAGTGAAGCGCAGGGCATGTACAATGAGCAGTTCTTC

J gene: TRBJ2-1
D gene: TRBD2
clone size: -
V gene: TRBV28
CDR3 protein: CASDGGGPAGSEQFF
CDR3 DNA: TGTGCCAGCGATGGGGGAGGGCCGGCGGGGTCTGAGCAGTTCTTC

J gene: TRBJ1-2
D gene: TRBD1
clone size: few
V gene: TRBV20-1
CDR3 protein: CSARQGAYGYTF
CDR3 DNA: TGCAGTGCCAGACAGGGGGCCTATGGCTACACCTTC

J gene: TRBJ2-1
D gene: -
clone size: -
V gene: TRBV12-3/TRBV12-4
CDR3 protein: CASSPGVAYSYNEQFF
CDR3 DNA: TGTGCCAGCAGTCCCGGGGTAGCTTACTCCTACAATGAGCAGTTCTTC

J gene: TRBJ2-2
D gene: -
clone size: -
V gene: TRBV7-3
CDR3 protein: CASRLGAGMNTGELFF
CDR3 DNA: TGTGCCAGCAGGCTAGGGGCGGGAATGAACACCGGGGAGCTGTTTTTT

J gene: TRBJ2-7
D gene: TRBD2
clone size: -
V gene: TRBV6-1
CDR3 protein: CASRFSGRGGYEQYF
CDR3 DNA: TGTGCCAGCAGATTTAGCGGGAGAGGGGGCTACGAGCAGTACTTC

J gene: TRBJ2-3
D gene: -
clone size: -
V gene: TRBV7-9
CDR3 protein: CASSFDTQYF
CDR3 DNA: TGTGCCAGCAGCTTCGATACGCAGTATTTT

J gene: TRBJ2-1
D gene: TRBD2
clone size: -
V gene: TRBV28
CDR3 protein: CASSRLAGDINEQFF
CDR3 DNA: TGTGCCAGCAGCCGACTAGCGGGAGATATAAATGAGCAGTTCTTC

J gene: TRBJ2-6
D gene: TRBD2
clone size: few
V gene: TRBV7-9
CDR3 protein: CASSLAAGRGANVLTF
CDR3 DNA: TGTGCCAGCAGCCTCGCAGCGGGACGTGGGGCCAACGTCCTGACTTTC

J gene: TRBJ2-1
D gene: -
clone size: many
V gene: TRBV29-1
CDR3 protein: CSVMGELYNEQFF
CDR3 DNA: TGCAGCGTGATGGGGGAACTATACAATGAGCAGTTCTTC

J gene: TRBJ2-7
D gene: -
clone size: -
V gene: TRBV7-2
CDR3 protein: CASSLASAEQYF
CDR3 DNA: TGTGCCAGCAGCTTAGCGTCAGCCGAGCAGTACTTC

J gene: TRBJ1-1
D gene: -
clone size: few
V gene: TRBV9
CDR3 protein: CASSVVGTEAFF
CDR3 DNA: TGTGCCAGCAGCGTAGTAGGAACTGAAGCTTTCTTT

J gene: TRBJ1-5
D gene: -
clone size: few
V gene: TRBV3-1
CDR3 protein: CASSQSVQQPQHF
CDR3 DNA: TGTGCCAGCAGCCAGTCGGTCCAACAGCCCCAGCATTTT

J gene: TRBJ2-3
D gene: -
clone size: few
V gene: TRBV10-3
CDR3 protein: CATRAGTDTQYF
CDR3 DNA: TGTGCCACCCGCGCCGGGACAGATACGCAGTATTTT

J gene: TRBJ2-3
D gene: -
clone size: few
V gene: TRBV4-1
CDR3 protein: CASSQDRIDTQYF
CDR3 DNA: TGCGCCAGCAGCCAAGATAGGATAGATACGCAGTATTTT

J gene: TRBJ2-1
D gene: -
clone size: -
V gene: TRBV7-2
CDR3 protein: CASSFSRGDYNEQFF
CDR3 DNA: TGTGCCAGCAGCTTTTCGAGGGGGGACTACAATGAGCAGTTCTTC

J gene: TRBJ2-5
D gene: TRBD1
clone size: -
V gene: TRBV20-1
CDR3 protein: CSAQGAAETQYF
CDR3 DNA: TGCAGTGCCCAGGGGGCCGCGGAGACCCAGTACTTC

J gene: TRBJ1-1
D gene: -
clone size: few
V gene: TRBV12-3/TRBV12-4
CDR3 protein: CASSLWDYTEAFF
CDR3 DNA: TGTGCCAGCAGTTTGTGGGACTACACTGAAGCTTTCTTT

J gene: TRBJ1-2
D gene: -
clone size: -
V gene: TRBV12-3/TRBV12-4
CDR3 protein: CASSPERGYGYTF
CDR3 DNA: TGTGCCAGCAGTCCTGAGAGGGGCTATGGCTACACCTTC

J gene: TRBJ1-1
D gene: TRBD1
clone size: few
V gene: TRBV14
CDR3 protein: CASSPRSGGNLNTEAFF
CDR3 DNA: TGTGCCAGCAGCCCCAGGTCAGGGGGTAATCTGAACACTGAAGCTTTCTTT

J gene: TRBJ2-3
D gene: TRBD2
clone size: many
V gene: TRBV6-5
CDR3 protein: CASSSLADSTDTQYF
CDR3 DNA: TGTGCCAGCAGTTCTCTAGCGGATAGCACAGATACGCAGTATTTT

J gene: TRBJ1-3
D gene: -
clone size: -
V gene: TRBV28
CDR3 protein: CASSFLAGNTIYF
CDR3 DNA: TGTGCCAGCAGTTTCCTAGCGGGAAACACCATATATTTT

J gene: TRBJ2-7
D gene: TRBD1
clone size: -
V gene: TRBV2
CDR3 protein: CASRDRGSQSYEQYF
CDR3 DNA: TGTGCCAGCAGGGACAGGGGGAGTCAATCCTACGAGCAGTACTTC

J gene: TRBJ2-1
D gene: TRBD1
clone size: -
V gene: TRBV4-2
CDR3 protein: CASSLIPGQGKSNEQFF
CDR3 DNA: TGTGCCAGCAGCCTCATCCCGGGACAGGGAAAAAGCAATGAGCAGTTCTTC

J gene: TRBJ2-1
D gene: TRBD1
clone size: few
V gene: TRBV9
CDR3 protein: CASSVAMMGLGQYNEQFF
CDR3 DNA: TGTGCCAGCAGCGTAGCTATGATGGGGTTGGGACAGTACAATGAGCAGTTCTTC

J gene: TRBJ2-1
D gene: -
clone size: many
V gene: TRBV12-3/TRBV12-4
CDR3 protein: CASRGDSLGGEQFF
CDR3 DNA: TGTGCCAGCAGGGGAGACTCACTGGGGGGTGAGCAGTTCTTC

J gene: TRBJ2-1
D gene: TRBD2
clone size: -
V gene: TRBV28
CDR3 protein: CASSPVGGRGSYNEQFF
CDR3 DNA: TGTGCCAGCAGCCCCGTTGGCGGGAGAGGCTCCTACAATGAGCAGTTCTTC

J gene: TRBJ1-6
D gene: TRBD1
clone size: few
V gene: TRBV7-9
CDR3 protein: CASSLGAGTGGSPLHF
CDR3 DNA: TGTGCCAGCAGCCTGGGGGCCGGGACAGGGGGTTCACCCCTCCACTTT

J gene: TRBJ1-3
D gene: TRBD1
clone size: -
V gene: TRBV29-1
CDR3 protein: CSVEPQDRAPNTIYF
CDR3 DNA: TGCAGCGTTGAACCCCAAGACAGGGCCCCAAACACCATATATTTT

J gene: TRBJ1-4
D gene: TRBD1
clone size: few
V gene: TRBV7-8
CDR3 protein: CASRQGGLGEKLFF
CDR3 DNA: TGTGCCAGCAGGCAGGGGGGTCTTGGTGAAAAACTGTTTTTT

J gene: TRBJ2-1
D gene: TRBD2
clone size: -
V gene: TRBV7-2
CDR3 protein: CASSFRTSPNEQFF
CDR3 DNA: TGTGCCAGCAGCTTCCGGACTAGCCCTAATGAGCAGTTCTTC

J gene: TRBJ1-5
D gene: -
clone size: few
V gene: TRBV3-1
CDR3 protein: CASSQDLGNQPQHF
CDR3 DNA: TGTGCCAGCAGCCAAGATCTCGGCAATCAGCCCCAGCATTTT

J gene: TRBJ2-1
D gene: -
clone size: few
V gene: TRBV11-1
CDR3 protein: CASSLAGVSNEQFF
CDR3 DNA: TGTGCCAGCAGCTTAGCGGGAGTATCAAATGAGCAGTTCTTC

J gene: TRBJ1-6
D gene: -
clone size: many
V gene: TRBV7-2
CDR3 protein: CASSLARGTNSPLHF
CDR3 DNA: TGTGCCAGCAGCTTAGCACGGGGGACAAATTCACCCCTCCACTTT

J gene: TRBJ2-3
D gene: TRBD1
clone size: few
V gene: TRBV29-1
CDR3 protein: CSVVTGQSTDTQYF
CDR3 DNA: TGCAGCGTTGTGACAGGGCAGAGCACAGATACGCAGTATTTT

J gene: TRBJ2-3
D gene: TRBD2
clone size: many
V gene: TRBV14
CDR3 protein: CASSQDRGGPSTDTQYF
CDR3 DNA: TGTGCCAGCAGCCAAGATCGGGGGGGCCCAAGCACAGATACGCAGTATTTT

J gene: TRBJ2-1
D gene: TRBD2
clone size: -
V gene: TRBV11-2
CDR3 protein: CASSLLGTSGSEQFF
CDR3 DNA: TGTGCCAGCAGCTTACTAGGGACTAGCGGGAGTGAGCAGTTCTTC

J gene: TRBJ1-5
D gene: TRBD1
clone size: -
V gene: TRBV6-1
CDR3 protein: CASRKGPRGGINQPQHF
CDR3 DNA: TGTGCCAGCAGAAAGGGACCCAGGGGGGGGATTAATCAGCCCCAGCATTTT

J gene: TRBJ2-3
D gene: -
clone size: many
V gene: TRBV5-1
CDR3 protein: CASSLEGGLNTQYF
CDR3 DNA: TGCGCCAGCAGCTTGGAGGGCGGGTTGAATACGCAGTATTTT

J gene: TRBJ2-4
D gene: -
clone size: few
V gene: TRBV28
CDR3 protein: CASQRGVSIQYF
CDR3 DNA: TGTGCCAGCCAGAGGGGGGTCAGCATTCAGTACTTC

J gene: TRBJ1-6
D gene: -
clone size: -
V gene: TRBV12-3/TRBV12-4
CDR3 protein: CASSLYGGGHWNSPLHF
CDR3 DNA: TGTGCCAGCAGTCTCTATGGGGGGGGACATTGGAATTCACCCCTCCACTTT

J gene: TRBJ2-1
D gene: TRBD2
clone size: many
V gene: TRBV29-1
CDR3 protein: CSARPRLAGDEQFF
CDR3 DNA: TGCAGCGCCCGGCCCCGGCTAGCGGGGGATGAGCAGTTCTTC

J gene: TRBJ2-2
D gene: -
clone size: -
V gene: TRBV5-5
CDR3 protein: CASSSGTSYGGELFF
CDR3 DNA: TGTGCCAGCAGCTCCGGGACTTCCTATGGCGGGGAGCTGTTTTTT

J gene: TRBJ2-1
D gene: TRBD2
clone size: -
V gene: TRBV12-3/TRBV12-4
CDR3 protein: CASSLSRGGEQFF
CDR3 DNA: TGTGCCAGCAGTTTATCCCGGGGGGGTGAGCAGTTCTTC

J gene: TRBJ2-1
D gene: -
clone size: -
V gene: TRBV10-3
CDR3 protein: CAISGGRDNNEQFF
CDR3 DNA: TGTGCCATCAGTGGTGGGCGGGATAACAATGAGCAGTTCTTC

J gene: TRBJ1-2
D gene: TRBD1
clone size: -
V gene: TRBV29-1
CDR3 protein: CSVSGGGQGDYGYTF
CDR3 DNA: TGCAGCGTTTCTGGGGGGGGACAGGGGGACTATGGCTACACCTTC

J gene: TRBJ2-3
D gene: -
clone size: few
V gene: TRBV3-1
CDR3 protein: CASSQWEEANTDTQYF
CDR3 DNA: TGTGCCAGCAGCCAATGGGAGGAGGCGAACACAGATACGCAGTATTTT

J gene: TRBJ2-4
D gene: TRBD2
clone size: few
V gene: TRBV13
CDR3 protein: CASSLGLIGAGKNIQYF
CDR3 DNA: TGTGCCAGCAGCTTAGGCCTAATCGGAGCGGGAAAGAACATTCAGTACTTC

J gene: TRBJ2-1
D gene: TRBD2
clone size: -
V gene: TRBV20-1
CDR3 protein: CSAREGRLAGHNEQFF
CDR3 DNA: TGCAGTGCTAGAGAAGGACGACTAGCGGGCCACAATGAGCAGTTCTTC

J gene: TRBJ2-1
D gene: -
clone size: -
V gene: TRBV20-1
CDR3 protein: CSAPRAYSSYNEQFF
CDR3 DNA: TGCAGTGCCCCCCGAGCGTACTCCTCCTACAATGAGCAGTTCTTC

J gene: TRBJ2-1
D gene: -
clone size: -
V gene: TRBV12-5
CDR3 protein: CASGLGTSFGDEQFF
CDR3 DNA: TGTGCTAGTGGTTTGGGGACTTCGTTTGGGGATGAGCAGTTCTTC

J gene: TRBJ2-7
D gene: TRBD2
clone size: -
V gene: TRBV19
CDR3 protein: CASSGLAGVPEQYF
CDR3 DNA: TGTGCCAGTAGTGGACTAGCGGGAGTCCCGGAGCAGTACTTC

J gene: TRBJ2-6
D gene: -
clone size: few
V gene: TRBV25-1
CDR3 protein: CASSPLGSSGANVLTF
CDR3 DNA: TGTGCCAGCAGTCCCCTGGGGAGCTCTGGGGCCAACGTCCTGACTTTC

J gene: TRBJ2-1
D gene: TRBD2
clone size: -
V gene: TRBV6-2/TRBV6-3
CDR3 protein: CASSYSLAGGGIF
CDR3 DNA: TGTGCCAGCAGTTACTCACTAGCGGGAGGAGGGATCTTC

J gene: TRBJ2-7
D gene: TRBD2
clone size: -
V gene: TRBV27
CDR3 protein: CASSLRVRGGNYEQYF
CDR3 DNA: TGTGCCAGCAGTTTAAGAGTCCGGGGGGGAAACTACGAGCAGTACTTC